These 32 T cell receptor beta chains originate from one sample sequenced in a study of cytomegalovirus exposure and HLA in healthy donors. The PCR ran on 60 Vbeta and 13 Jbeta primers. TCRdb's table, derived via immunoSEQ multiplex PCR, lists solely in-frame clones and lacks some. This sample has some 140,000 clones, with roughly four fifths found just once. Sequencing was carried out using PBMCs. These receptors originate from a man aged 25-40 years in good health and CMV-seronegative.

J is TRBJ1-3 and V is TRBV6-5; tentatively, D is TRBD1 (5 bases). V lost 0 bases to trimming and J lost 5 bases, with 8 bases between them. The CDR3 has 14 amino acids. CDR1 is MNHEY, CDR2 SVGAGI, per germline. CDR3 DNA: TGTGCCAGCAGTTACTCGGGGGGAAGAAACACCATATATTTT. Residues: CASSYSGGRNTIYF.

The chain uses TRBV5-1 and TRBJ2-7; tentative D call: TRBD2 (6 bases). Trimming stripped 4 bases from V and 7 bases from J, with 24 bases between. The CDR3 spans 16 residues. Per the germline V gene, CDR1 is SGHRS and CDR2 is YFSETQ. The CDR3 loop is CASSRTAGTLPREQYF. The CDR3 DNA is TGCGCCAGCAGCCGTACCGCCGGGACTCTCCCTCGAGAGCAGTACTTC.

This clone occurred a few times. This sequence joins TRBV13 and TRBJ2-3; possible D gene TRBD2, 5 bases. V gave up 10 bases and J gave up 2 bases, with 10 bases separating them. Germline loops: CDR1 PRHDT, CDR2 FYEKMQ (reference sequence). This CDR3 spans 12 amino acids. The CDR3 sequence: CATRRDTDTQYF. CDR3 nucleotides: TGTGCCACCCGTCGGGACACAGATACGCAGTATTTT.

This clone showed up just a few times. The genes are TRBV19 and TRBJ2-5; weak D call: TRBD2 (5 bases). The CDR3 has 13 residues. The V gene lost 5 bases and the J gene lost 2 bases, with 9 bases spanning the gap. Germline-derived CDR1 and CDR2 are LNHDA and SQIVND (reference sequence). DNA of the CDR3: TGTGCCAGTAGTGGAGGACTTCAAGAGACCCAGTACTTC. Protein sequence: CASSGGLQETQYF.

In the case of this clone: Other nucleotide sequences from this sample produce the same CDR3. The chain employs TRBV4-2 and TRBJ2-7; TRBD1 aligns across 11 bases. This CDR3 has 14 residues. With 4 bases clipped from V and 6 bases from J, the junction kept 5 bases outside the gene matches. The V gene's germline CDR1 is LGHNA and CDR2 YNFKEQ. Here the CDR3 DNA reads TGTGCCAGCAGCCCTCGGACAGGGGGCGTCGAGCAGTACTTC. Residues: CASSPRTGGVEQYF.

The chain is built from TRBV20-1 and TRBJ2-1, with 7 bases aligning to TRBD1. Unmatched junction bases numbered 6, after V lost 6 bases and J lost 10 bases. CDR3 length: 11 residues. From germline, CDR1 is DFQATT and CDR2 SNEGSKA (reference sequence). The CDR3 is CSAQGQKEQFF. The CDR3 bases are TGCAGTGCCCAGGGACAGAAGGAGCAGTTCTTC.

This clone appeared once. V and J are TRBV9 and TRBJ2-1, with 11 positions matching TRBD2. There are 19 residues in the CDR3. V was clipped by 3 bases and J by 3 bases; unmatched bases: 14. From germline, CDR1 is SGDLS and CDR2 YYNGEE. CDR3 sequence reads: CASSGSTSGTTRGYNEQFF. As DNA, the CDR3 is TGTGCCAGCAGCGGCTCGACTAGCGGGACCACGCGGGGCTACAATGAGCAGTTCTTC.

The chain uses TRBV18 and TRBJ2-1; TRBD2 aligns across 8 bases. Losses at the gene ends were 3 bases for V and 3 bases for J; bases not matched to a gene: 10. There are 17 residues in the CDR3. Germline V gene sequence: CDR1 KGHSH, CDR2 LQKENI. The CDR3 nucleotides read TGTGCCAGCTCACCTCTTGCGGGAGGTATAAGCTACAATGAGCAGTTCTTC. This codes for CASSPLAGGISYNEQFF.

The V call is TRBV5-1, the J call TRBJ2-4; D is undetermined. The CDR3 consists of 14 residues. Trimming took 2 bases from V and 0 from J, leaving 6 bases between them. Germline CDR1 SGHRS, CDR2 YFSETQ. The CDR3 region is CASSLSLAKNIQYF. The CDR3 nucleotides read TGCGCCAGCAGCTTATCCCTAGCCAAAAACATTCAGTACTTC. The full variable domain, completed using reference TRBV5-1 and TRBJ2-4, is KAGVTQTPRYLIKTRGQQVTLSCSPISGHRSVSWYQQTPGQGLQFLFEYFSETQRNKGNFPGRFSGRQFSNSRSEMNVSTLELGDSALYLCASSLSLAKNIQYFGAGTRLSVL.

The V and J genes are TRBV6-5 and TRBJ1-2; TRBD1 matches at 8 bases. Germline trimming cut 5 bases from V and 8 bases from J; bases unmatched to any gene: 7. The CDR3 totals 13 residues. Germline CDR1 reads MNHEY; CDR2 reads SVGAGI. In DNA form, the CDR3 reads TGTGCCAGCAGTAGAGGACAGGGTTACGGCTACACCTTC. Its translation: CASSRGQGYGYTF.

The chain links TRBV30 to TRBJ1-5; 7 bases line up with TRBD1. From germline, CDR1 is GTSNPN and CDR2 SVGIG (reference sequence). The CDR3 totals 13 residues. V lost 4 bases, J lost 3 bases, and 3 bases stayed unmatched. Written as DNA, the CDR3 is TGTGCCTGGACAGGGGGTTTCAATCAGCCCCAGCATTTT. This sequence encodes CAWTGGFNQPQHF.

J is TRBJ2-7 and V is TRBV7-2, with TRBD2 matching over 7 bases. The CDR3 sequence is 14 residues long. Trimming took 2 bases from V and 6 from J; bases not matched to a gene: 7. The germline V gene has CDR1 SGHTA and CDR2 FQGNSA. The CDR3 nucleotides are TGTGCCAGCAGCTTACGGGGGAGGGGTTCCGAGCAGTACTTC. It yields the protein CASSLRGRGSEQYF.

This clone was recorded only once. The CDR3 loop is CASSYFPPGTPYEQYF. CDR3 nucleotides: TGTGCCAGCAGTTATTTTCCCCCAGGTACACCTTACGAGCAGTACTTC. The chain couples TRBV6-5 to TRBJ2-7; D unclear. CDR1 and CDR2 from the germline V gene are MNHEY and SVGAGI. The ends were cut back, 3 bases at V and 4 bases at J, with 19 bases in the middle. This CDR3 has 16 residues.

This clone was detected only once. One end of the junction does not line up with germline, which may come from a read error. This chain joins TRBV14 and TRBJ1-2; no reliable D call. CDR1 SGHDN and CDR2 FVKESK come from the germline V gene. This CDR3 contains 14 residues. CDR3 protein: CASSPLNRNYGHTF. Written as DNA, the CDR3 is TGTGCCAGCAGCCCCCTGAACCGTAACTATGGCCACACCTTC.

The chain recombines TRBV4-2 with TRBJ2-3; 8 nucleotides agree with TRBD1. After removal of 4 bases from V and 2 bases from J, the junction contained 8 bases not matched to a gene. Germline CDR1 is LGHNA and CDR2 is YNFKEQ. The CDR3 runs 16 residues. As DNA, the CDR3 is TGTGCCAGCAGCCCCGGACAGGGAGTGATCACAGATACGCAGTATTTT. This codes for CASSPGQGVITDTQYF.

A remark on this clone: Other DNA variants within this sample encode the same CDR3. The chain is built from TRBV2 and TRBJ1-5, with D tentatively TRBD1 (6 bases). V lost 4 bases to trimming and J lost 7 bases, with 8 bases between them. This CDR3 comprises 12 residues. Germline V lookup: CDR1 SNHLY, CDR2 FYNNEI. In DNA, the CDR3 is TGTGCCAGCAGTGGGGGGGGCCAGCCCCAGCATTTT. It codes for CASSGGGQPQHF. The full variable domain, in which reference TRBV2 and TRBJ1-5 provide the parts outside the CDR3, is EPEVTQTPSHQVTQMGQEVILRCVPISNHLYFYWYRQILGQKVEFLVSFYNNEISEKSEIFDDQFSVERPDGSNFTLKIRSTKLEDSAMYFCASSGGGQPQHFGDGTRLSIL.

This chain links TRBV5-1 with TRBJ2-7, with 8 bases matching TRBD1. Trimming cost V 6 bases and J 3 bases; bases outside gene matches: 5. CDR1 is SGHRS and CDR2 is YFSETQ in the germline V gene. CDR3 length: 13 residues. The CDR3 region has the DNA TGCGCCAGCACCCAAGACAGGGGCTACGAGCAGTACTTC. It yields the protein CASTQDRGYEQYF. The full variable domain, completed using reference TRBV5-1 and TRBJ2-7, is KAGVTQTPRYLIKTRGQQVTLSCSPISGHRSVSWYQQTPGQGLQFLFEYFSETQRNKGNFPGRFSGRQFSNSRSEMNVSTLELGDSALYLCASTQDRGYEQYFGPGTRLTVT.

This clone was counted between two and nine times. This chain joins TRBV27 and TRBJ2-2; a weak D match, TRBD2 (5 bases). The ends were cut back, 5 bases at V and 4 bases at J, with 8 bases in the middle. Germline V gives CDR1 MNHEY, CDR2 SMNVEV (reference sequence). The CDR3 contains 13 residues. The DNA of the CDR3 is TGTGCCAGCAGTCGTCGGGGCACCGGGGAGCTGTTTTTT. It codes for CASSRRGTGELFF.

V is TRBV11-1 and J is TRBJ2-5, with D perhaps matching TRBD2 (6 bases). Trimming left V 5 bases short and J 2 bases short, with 15 bases between. CDR1 SGHAT and CDR2 FQDESV come from the germline V gene (reference sequence). The CDR3 is 15 amino acids. As DNA, the CDR3 is TGTGCCAGCAGCCCCGGGACTCGGCGGCAAGAGACCCAGTACTTC. The encoded protein is CASSPGTRRQETQYF.

The chain recombines TRBV11-2 with TRBJ1-4; 7 bases match TRBD1. The CDR3 runs to 17 residues. Germline V gene sequence: CDR1 SGHAT, CDR2 FQNNGV. Trimming took 1 base from V and 6 from J; bases not matched to a gene: 11. The CDR3 DNA sequence: TGTGCCAGCAGCTTAGCGGGGACAGCAAACCCGGATGAAAAACTGTTTTTT. Its protein product is CASSLAGTANPDEKLFF.

The rearrangement uses TRBV5-4 and TRBJ2-4; a weak D match, TRBD1 (6 bases). This CDR3 spans 13 amino acids. Germline CDR1 and CDR2: SGHNT and YYREEE (reference sequence). With 0 bases removed from V and 8 bases from J, the gap between germline ends came to 9 bases. CDR3 residues: CASSLVQGDIQYF. The CDR3 DNA reads TGTGCCAGCAGCTTGGTACAGGGAGACATTCAGTACTTC.

The chain joins TRBV15 to TRBJ1-2; TRBD1 matches 8 bases. CDR3 length: 13 residues. Losses at the gene ends were 5 bases for V and 7 bases for J; bases not matched to a gene: 6. CDR1 is LNHNV, CDR2 YYDKDF, per germline (reference sequence). The CDR3 coding sequence is TGTGCCACCAGCTCCAGGGGGCAGGGTGGCTACACCTTC. Translating gives CATSSRGQGGYTF.

This CDR3 reads CASSKARGLAGGQGGDTQYF. CDR3 coding DNA: TGTGCCAGCAGCAAAGCCCGGGGACTAGCGGGAGGGCAAGGGGGGGATACGCAGTATTTT. This sequence joins TRBV21-1 and TRBJ2-3; the table calls TRBD2, which could not be checked here. TRBV21-1 represents a pseudogene. The CDR3 runs to 20 residues.

Only a few counts were recorded for this clone. This chain joins TRBV5-1 and TRBJ2-3; a weak D match, TRBD2 (6 bases). V gave up 7 bases and J gave up 2 bases, with 17 bases separating them. The germline gives CDR1 SGHRS, CDR2 YFSETQ. The CDR3 has 15 residues. DNA of the CDR3: TGCGCCAGCTCCCGACTAGTTGGGGCCACAGATACGCAGTATTTT. This translates into CASSRLVGATDTQYF.

The gene calls are TRBV28 and TRBJ1-2; TRBD1 aligns across 9 bases. CDR1 and CDR2 (germline): MDHEN, SYDVKM. The junction had 9 bases not matched to a gene; V was cut back by 6 bases and J by 1 base. The CDR3 consists of 16 residues. The CDR3 protein is CASSRTGAPFNYGYTF. The DNA for the CDR3 is TGTGCCAGCAGCCGGACAGGGGCCCCATTTAACTATGGCTACACCTTC.

The rearrangement joins TRBV2 to TRBJ2-7, with 7 bases aligning to TRBD2. V gave up 4 bases and J gave up 3 bases; unmatched junction bases: 12. This CDR3 contains 16 residues. Per the germline V gene, CDR1 is SNHLY and CDR2 is FYNNEI. CDR3 nucleotides: TGTGCCAGCAGTGCCTTTTTGGCGGGAGATAGCTACGAGCAGTACTTC. Its protein is CASSAFLAGDSYEQYF.

V is TRBV7-3 and J is TRBJ2-1, with 14 bases fitting TRBD2. CDR1 SGHTA and CDR2 FQGTGA come from the germline V gene. This CDR3 contains 17 residues. J gave up 6 bases and V 0 bases, and 4 bases lay outside the gene matches. The CDR3 DNA reads as TGTGCCAGCAGCTTAACGGGTGGGACTAGCGGGGGCAATGAGCAGTTCTTC. Residues: CASSLTGGTSGGNEQFF.

The V and J genes are TRBV7-8 and TRBJ1-1; D remains ambiguous. The V end lost 0 bases, the J end lost 5 bases, and 13 bases lay between the germline ends. CDR3 size: 15 residues. CDR1 SGHVS and CDR2 FQNEAQ come from the germline V gene. Here the CDR3 reads CASSLAAGAGTEAFF. CDR3 in DNA: TGTGCCAGCAGCTTAGCAGCGGGAGCGGGTACTGAAGCTTTCTTT.

The chain couples TRBV5-4 to TRBJ2-1; tentatively, D is TRBD1 (5 bases). The CDR3 has 14 amino acids. Trimming removed 0 bases at V and 5 bases at J, with 9 bases between. CDR1 and CDR2 (germline): SGHNT, YYREEE (reference sequence). CDR3 bases: TGTGCCAGCAGCTTGGAGGCAGGGAACAATGAGCAGTTCTTC. Its translation is CASSLEAGNNEQFF.

The chain uses TRBV7-8 and TRBJ1-4; no clear D gene. Trimming took off 4 bases at V and 7 bases at J, with 16 bases between the two ends. Germline V gene sequence: CDR1 SGHVS, CDR2 FQNEAQ. CDR3 length: 15 amino acids. DNA of the CDR3: TGTGCCAGCAGCTCCTCACCGGGAGGCGGTGAAAAACTGTTTTTT. Its translation: CASSSSPGGGEKLFF.

The chain employs TRBV11-2 and TRBJ2-5; TRBD2 matches at 9 bases. From germline, CDR1 is SGHAT and CDR2 FQNNGV. The junction had 6 bases not matched to a gene; V was cut back by 1 base and J by 6 bases. CDR3 length equals 15 residues. The CDR3 DNA reads as TGTGCCAGCAGCTTAGGTATTAGCGGGAGAAAGACCCAGTACTTC. Encoded protein: CASSLGISGRKTQYF.

V gene TRBV9 combines with J gene TRBJ2-3; no firm D call. Looked up from germline, CDR1 is SGDLS and CDR2 is YYNGEE. Trimming shortened V by 0 bases and J by 3 bases, and 5 bases separated the two germline ends. The CDR3 is 13 residues long. The CDR3 DNA sequence: TGTGCCAGCAGCGTAGCTCTGACAGATACGCAGTATTTT. Protein sequence: CASSVALTDTQYF.